This T cell receptor (beta chain) came from a study of blood T cells in healthy people across ages. It was with a sample-barcoded 5' primer and a J-beta primer mix that a second PCR of roughly 7 to 12 cycles was run. TCRdb fed the 5' RACE reads into MiXCR, producing one record per CDR3 protein. The data hold nearly 800,000 distinct CDR3 sequences, with more than 50% observed a single time. This clonotype was detected only a few times. Trimming cost V 0 bases and J 0 bases, with 10 bases left between them. The CDR3 contains 16 residues. Germline V lookup: CDR1 SGHRS, CDR2 YFSETQ. The gene calls are TRBV5-1 and TRBJ2-1; D might be TRBD2 (6 bases). The clonotype was recovered from a middle-aged man in good health. The sequencing input was blood. In DNA, the CDR3 is TGCGCCAGCAGCTTGGTCCCCGGGAGCTCCTACAATGAGCAGTTCTTC. It yields the protein CASSLVPGSSYNEQFF.